This note documents a single T cell receptor beta chain sequence. The data belong to a study of cytomegalovirus exposure and HLA in healthy donors. The CDR3 loop spans 14 amino acids. V lost 5 bases to trimming and J lost 6 bases; unmatched junction nucleotides: 7. CDR1 and CDR2 from the germline V gene are SGHVS and FQNEAQ. The PCR contained 60 Vbeta and 13 Jbeta primers. Authors' methods: About 12 million of the 75 million to 95 million unique TCR beta chains counted in a later analysis were shared. The table came from immunoSEQ multiplex PCR; TCRdb's copy has only in-frame clones and leaves some out. Clone size and V and J calls were adopted from that table, with D and trimming inferred from the DNA. The sample carries 100,000 to 150,000 clones, more than 75% recorded once.

The TCR originated in a woman aged 25 to 39 in good health and CMV-seronegative. This rearrangement joins TRBV7-8 to TRBJ1-5; TRBD1 agrees at 7 bases. Sequencing was performed on PBMCs. Here the CDR3 reads CASSPTGDRQPQHF. For the CDR3, the DNA is TGTGCCAGCAGCCCCACAGGGGATCGTCAGCCCCAGCATTTT.